This T cell receptor beta chain was sequenced in a study of human T cells and chemical hapten exposure. Study at large: Upper inner arm skin measuring 2 cm by 2 cm received 2% DPC for sensitization. Patients were given diphenylcyclopropenone on the scalp weekly across the roughly 25-week study. Overall study findings and caveats: Expanded TCRs made up significantly more big CDR3 similarity clusters than controls did. Higher patch test scores went with higher counts of PT1 expanded TCRs.

Indicated time point: pre-sensitization, week 0. The treatment denotes: therapeutic diphenylcyclopropenone sensitization with weekly scalp DPC. This CDR3 contains 12 residues. Trimming left V 0 bases short and J 7 bases short, with 4 bases between. CDR1 and CDR2 from the germline V gene are MNHEY and SVGEGT. TCRdb re-derived calls from the RACE reads in MiXCR, one entry per CDR3 protein. Among tens of thousands of distinct CDR3 sequences listed, 9.5% to 12% were seen once. Worth noting for this clonotype: Its specificity is unknown.

This chain links TRBV6-2 or TRBV6-3 with TRBJ1-5; no clear D. The TCR sequence derives from a woman aged 50 to 60 with alopecia areata. Some clones in this sample may be carry-over from other donors' samples. The sequenced sample was whole blood, obtained in connection with sensitization to the hapten diphenylcyclopropenone (DPC). Here the CDR3 reads CASSYSEQPQHF. The CDR3 DNA follows: TGTGCCAGCAGTTACTCGGAACAGCCCCAGCATTTT.